A selection of T cell receptor beta chains follows, all from one sample in a study of PD-1 blockade in classical Hodgkin lymphoma. Sequencing was performed with immunoSEQ multiplex PCR; in TCRdb, only in-frame clones are kept and a portion is missing. The sample holds some 24,000 clones, nearly 80% seen once. The sample consisted of peripheral blood mononuclear cells (PBMCs), taken at baseline. These receptor sequences come from a human donor with classical Hodgkin lymphoma. The CDR3 runs from the conserved cysteine through the conserved F or W. The D gene is left open where the match is weak. Expanded clones get a size class; other rows say once, few or many, or leave the size out.

V: TRBV4-1; size: once; J: TRBJ2-2; D: TRBD2; CDR3: CASSQVISGGAGTGELFF; DNA: TGCGCCAGCAGCCAAGTTATTAGCGGGGGGGCCGGCACCGGGGAGCTGTTTTTT
V: TRBV19; size: few; J: TRBJ1-1; D: NA; CDR3: CASSLWGTEAFF; DNA: TGTGCCAGCAGTCTTTGGGGCACTGAAGCTTTCTTT
V: TRBV6-6; size: NA; J: TRBJ2-7; D: NA; CDR3: CASTAGWSYSYEQYF; DNA: TGTGCCAGCACCGCAGGGTGGTCATACTCCTACGAGCAGTACTTC
V: TRBV6-1; size: few; J: TRBJ2-7; D: NA; CDR3: CASTLGGVVTYEQYF; DNA: TGTGCCAGCACCCTCGGTGGGGTTGTGACCTACGAGCAGTACTTC
V: TRBV4-3; size: once; J: TRBJ2-7; D: TRBD1; CDR3: CASSQGDRGRYEQYF; DNA: TGCGCCAGCAGCCAAGGGGACAGGGGGCGGTACGAGCAGTACTTC
V: TRBV27; size: few; J: TRBJ1-5; D: TRBD1; CDR3: CASSATGGYSNQPQHF; DNA: TGTGCCAGCAGTGCTACAGGGGGTTATAGCAATCAGCCCCAGCATTTT
V: TRBV9; size: NA; J: TRBJ1-6; D: TRBD1; CDR3: CASRKGQGTSSPLHF; DNA: TGTGCCAGCAGGAAGGGACAGGGTACCAGTTCACCCCTCCACTTT
V: TRBV20-1; size: NA; J: TRBJ2-4; D: TRBD1; CDR3: CSATGQDIQYF; DNA: TGCAGTGCTACAGGACAGGACATTCAGTACTTC
V: TRBV7-2; size: NA; J: TRBJ2-3; D: TRBD2; CDR3: CASSFNPPTSGGRGDTQYF; DNA: TGTGCCAGCAGCTTTAATCCCCCTACTAGCGGGGGCCGGGGAGATACGCAGTATTTT
V: TRBV7-9; size: once; J: TRBJ1-5; D: TRBD1; CDR3: CASSKGAGNQPQHF; DNA: TGTGCCAGCAGCAAGGGGGCAGGGAATCAGCCCCAGCATTTT
V: TRBV19; size: NA; J: TRBJ1-5; D: NA; CDR3: CASSTRAGRSNQPQHF; DNA: TGTGCCAGTAGTACTCGCGCAGGGAGAAGCAATCAGCCCCAGCATTTT
V: TRBV5-4; size: once; J: TRBJ2-7; D: NA; CDR3: CASSLARELRVYEQYF; DNA: TGTGCCAGCAGCTTGGCCAGGGAACTAAGGGTCTACGAGCAGTACTTC